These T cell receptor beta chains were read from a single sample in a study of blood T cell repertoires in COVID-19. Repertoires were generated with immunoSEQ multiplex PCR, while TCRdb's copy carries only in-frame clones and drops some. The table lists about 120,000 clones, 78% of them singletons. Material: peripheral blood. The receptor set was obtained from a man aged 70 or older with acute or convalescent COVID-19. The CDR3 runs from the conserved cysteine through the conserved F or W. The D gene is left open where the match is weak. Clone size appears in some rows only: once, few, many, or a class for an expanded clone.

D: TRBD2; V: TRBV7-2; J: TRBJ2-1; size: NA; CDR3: CASSLAWSSGGDNEQFF; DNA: TGTGCCAGCAGCTTAGCGTGGTCTAGCGGGGGGGACAATGAGCAGTTCTTC
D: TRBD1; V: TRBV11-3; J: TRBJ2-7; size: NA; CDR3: CASSSWGAGQGVYEQYF; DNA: TGTGCCAGCAGCTCCTGGGGCGCGGGACAGGGGGTTTACGAGCAGTACTTC
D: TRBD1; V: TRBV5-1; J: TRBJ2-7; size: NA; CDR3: CASSSSTGQGAHEQYF; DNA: TGCGCCAGCAGCTCGTCCACGGGACAGGGGGCACACGAGCAGTACTTC
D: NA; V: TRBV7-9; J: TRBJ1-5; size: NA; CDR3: CASSRSGLPQPQHF; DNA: TGTGCCAGCAGCCGTTCGGGACTTCCTCAGCCCCAGCATTTT
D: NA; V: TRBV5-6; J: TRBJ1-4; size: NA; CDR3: CASSLQGGGNEKLFF; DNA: TGTGCCAGCAGCTTGCAGGGAGGAGGTAATGAAAAACTGTTTTTT
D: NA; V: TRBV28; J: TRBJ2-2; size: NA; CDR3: CAWGPVIGELFF; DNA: TGTGCCTGGGGGCCAGTTATCGGGGAGCTGTTTTTT
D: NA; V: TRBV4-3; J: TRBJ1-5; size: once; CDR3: CASSQRVGVGQPQHF; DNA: TGCGCCAGCAGCCAAAGAGTAGGGGTCGGACAGCCCCAGCATTTT
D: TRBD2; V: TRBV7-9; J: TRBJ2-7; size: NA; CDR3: CASSTRGGSYEQYF; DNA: TGTGCCAGCAGCACCCGGGGGGGCAGCTACGAGCAGTACTTC
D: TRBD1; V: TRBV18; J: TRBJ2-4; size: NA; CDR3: CASSRVGTVGNIQYF; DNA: TGTGCCAGCTCACGCGTCGGGACAGTGGGTAACATTCAGTACTTC
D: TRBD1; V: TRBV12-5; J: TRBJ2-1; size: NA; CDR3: CASGRQGATYNEQFF; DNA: TGTGCTAGTGGCAGACAGGGGGCTACTTACAATGAGCAGTTCTTC
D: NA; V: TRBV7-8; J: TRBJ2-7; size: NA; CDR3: CASSSNTGFEYF; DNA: TGTGCCAGCAGCAGCAACACGGGTTTCGAGTACTTC
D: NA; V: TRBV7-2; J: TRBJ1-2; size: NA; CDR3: CASSLRVQGLYTF; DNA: TGTGCCAGCAGCTTAAGGGTCCAGGGCCTCTACACCTTC
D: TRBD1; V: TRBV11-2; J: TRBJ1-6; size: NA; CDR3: CASSPSTGGLSPLHF; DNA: TGTGCCAGCAGCCCTTCGACAGGGGGCTTGTCACCCCTCCACTTT
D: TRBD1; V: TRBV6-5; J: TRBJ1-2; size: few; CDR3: CASSLGQDYGYTF; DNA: TGTGCCAGCAGTTTGGGACAGGACTATGGCTACACCTTC
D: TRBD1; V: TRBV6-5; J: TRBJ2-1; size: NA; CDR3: CASSYGRGFYNEQFF; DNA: TGTGCCAGCAGTTACGGCAGGGGGTTTTACAATGAGCAGTTCTTC
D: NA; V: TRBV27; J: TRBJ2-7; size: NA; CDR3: CASSRGRAYEQYF; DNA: TGTGCCAGCAGTAGGGGCCGGGCGTACGAGCAGTACTTC
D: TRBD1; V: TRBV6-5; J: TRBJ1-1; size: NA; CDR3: CASRPRQGVYHF; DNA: TGTGCCAGCAGACCTCGACAGGGCGTATACCACTTT
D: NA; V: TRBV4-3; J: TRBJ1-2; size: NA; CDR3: CASSAGRDRPWGYTF; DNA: TGCGCCAGCAGCGCGGGGAGGGATCGGCCTTGGGGCTACACCTTC
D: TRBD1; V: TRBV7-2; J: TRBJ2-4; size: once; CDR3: CASSFAGTGNLGTKNIQYF; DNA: TGTGCCAGCAGCTTCGCCGGGACAGGGAACCTCGGAACCAAAAACATTCAGTACTTC
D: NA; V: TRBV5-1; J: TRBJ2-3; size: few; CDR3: CASSLGGRPSGDTQYF; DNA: TGCGCCAGCAGCTTGGGGGGCAGACCTTCTGGGGATACGCAGTATTTT
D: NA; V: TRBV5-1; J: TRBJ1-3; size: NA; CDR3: CASSLSDSFSGNTIYF; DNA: TGCGCCAGCAGCCTCTCCGACAGTTTCTCTGGAAACACCATATATTTT
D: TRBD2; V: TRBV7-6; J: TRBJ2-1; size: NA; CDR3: CASSFAGGTYNEQFF; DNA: TGTGCCAGCAGCTTCGCCGGGGGGACGTACAATGAGCAGTTCTTC
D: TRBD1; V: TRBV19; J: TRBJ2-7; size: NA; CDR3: CASSIAQGAYEQYF; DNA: TGTGCCAGTAGTATAGCCCAGGGGGCATACGAGCAGTACTTC
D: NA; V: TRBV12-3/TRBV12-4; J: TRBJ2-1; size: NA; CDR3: CASSFLGSEQFF; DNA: TGTGCCAGCAGTTTTCTAGGGAGTGAGCAGTTCTTC
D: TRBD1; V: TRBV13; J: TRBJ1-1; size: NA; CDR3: CASSAGTGGLRTEAFF; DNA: TGTGCCAGCAGCGCCGGGACAGGGGGTTTGAGGACTGAAGCTTTCTTT
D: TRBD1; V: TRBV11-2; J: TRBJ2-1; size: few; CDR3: CASSSQGAWNEQFF; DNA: TGTGCCAGCAGCTCCCAGGGGGCGTGGAATGAGCAGTTCTTC